This is a list of T cell receptor beta chains from one sample in a study of identical twins. From the 5' RACE reads, TCRdb called clonotypes with MiXCR, one entry per CDR3 protein. Of roughly 690,000 distinct CDR3 sequences listed, over 20% were seen once; the top ten hold approximately 4.3%. These data are also associated with another study on T cells expressing NK-cell markers.

The sequenced sample was PBMCs. These receptors were obtained from a young woman in good health. Each CDR3 is given with its conserved first and last residue. D genes are given only for firm matches. The listing skips clone size in some rows; elsewhere it reads once, few, many or a size class.

v_call,j_call,d_call,clone_size,cdr3_aa,cdr3_nt
TRBV27,TRBJ2-7,.,few,CASTITASPNYEQYF,TGTGCCAGCACCATAACTGCGTCCCCAAACTACGAGCAGTACTTC
TRBV12-3/TRBV12-4,TRBJ2-1,.,.,CASSLTFRANRHNEQFF,TGTGCCAGCAGTTTGACATTCAGGGCTAATAGGCACAATGAGCAGTTCTTC
TRBV20-1,TRBJ1-1,.,.,CSASYRVYTEAFF,TGCAGTGCTAGTTACAGGGTTTACACTGAAGCTTTCTTT
TRBV6-5,TRBJ2-2,.,.,CASSYPTGTGELFF,TGTGCCAGCAGTTACCCTACAGGGACCGGGGAGCTGTTTTTT
TRBV12-3/TRBV12-4,TRBJ2-3,.,.,CASSFLRDSGGTDTQYF,TGTGCCAGCAGTTTTTTAAGGGATTCGGGGGGCACAGATACGCAGTATTTT
TRBV20-1,TRBJ2-2,.,.,CSASNRENTGELFF,TGCAGTGCTAGCAACAGGGAGAACACCGGGGAGCTGTTTTTT
TRBV5-1,TRBJ2-1,.,.,CASSARPSGEQFF,TGCGCCAGCAGCGCGAGACCGTCGGGGGAGCAGTTCTTC
TRBV7-7,TRBJ2-1,TRBD2,.,CASSLVLAGGPSEQFF,TGTGCTAGCAGCTTAGTTCTAGCGGGGGGGCCGAGCGAGCAGTTCTTC
TRBV29-1,TRBJ2-5,TRBD2,few,CSVKGTSEEAQYF,TGCAGCGTAAAGGGGACTAGCGAGGAGGCCCAGTACTTC
TRBV20-1,TRBJ2-3,.,few,CSEGHRGSDTQYF,TGCAGTGAGGGGCACCGGGGGTCAGATACGCAGTATTTT
TRBV7-2,TRBJ2-1,.,.,CASSLRADYNEQFF,TGTGCCAGCAGCTTAAGGGCGGATTACAATGAGCAGTTCTTC
TRBV6-1,TRBJ2-3,.,few,CASRGDPGPLTDTQYF,TGTGCCAGCAGAGGGGACCCAGGACCACTCACAGATACGCAGTATTTT
TRBV5-5,TRBJ2-6,.,few,CASSLISSGANVLTF,TGTGCCAGCAGCTTGATAAGCTCTGGGGCCAACGTCCTGACTTTC
TRBV7-2,TRBJ2-1,.,few,CASSPNGNEQFF,TGTGCCAGCAGCCCAAATGGGAATGAGCAGTTCTTC
TRBV12-3/TRBV12-4,TRBJ1-1,.,few,CASSSGHSTEAFF,TGTGCCAGCAGTTCAGGCCACAGCACTGAAGCTTTCTTT
TRBV6-1,TRBJ1-4,TRBD1,many,CASSRTGTGNEKLFF,TGTGCCAGCAGTCGAACCGGGACAGGAAATGAAAAACTGTTTTTT
TRBV5-1,TRBJ2-1,.,few,CASSPIGQPYNEQFF,TGCGCCAGCAGCCCGATTGGACAGCCCTACAATGAGCAGTTCTTC